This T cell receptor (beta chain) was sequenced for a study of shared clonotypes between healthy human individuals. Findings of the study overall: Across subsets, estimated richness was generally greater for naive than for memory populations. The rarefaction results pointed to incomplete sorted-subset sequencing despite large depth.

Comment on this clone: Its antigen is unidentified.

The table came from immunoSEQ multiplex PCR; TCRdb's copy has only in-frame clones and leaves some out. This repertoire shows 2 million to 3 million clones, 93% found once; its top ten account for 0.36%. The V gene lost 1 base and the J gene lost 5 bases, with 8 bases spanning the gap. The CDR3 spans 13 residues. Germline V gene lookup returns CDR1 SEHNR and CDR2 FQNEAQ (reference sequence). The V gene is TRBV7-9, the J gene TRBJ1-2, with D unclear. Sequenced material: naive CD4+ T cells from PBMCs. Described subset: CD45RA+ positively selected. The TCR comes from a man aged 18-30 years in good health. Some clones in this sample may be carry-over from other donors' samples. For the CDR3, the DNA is TGTGCCAGCAGCTTAGAGGGTGTATATGGCTACACCTTC. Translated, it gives CASSLEGVYGYTF.